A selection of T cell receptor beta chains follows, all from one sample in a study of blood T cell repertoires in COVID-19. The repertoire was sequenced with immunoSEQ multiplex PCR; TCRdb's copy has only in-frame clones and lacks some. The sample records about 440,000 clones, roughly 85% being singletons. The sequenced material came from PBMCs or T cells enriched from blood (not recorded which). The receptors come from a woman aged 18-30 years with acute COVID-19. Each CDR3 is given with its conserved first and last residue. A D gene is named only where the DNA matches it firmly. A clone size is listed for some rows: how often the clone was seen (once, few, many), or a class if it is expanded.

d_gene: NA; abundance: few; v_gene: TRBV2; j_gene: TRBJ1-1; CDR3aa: CASSDPRGNTEAFF; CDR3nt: TGTGCCAGCAGTGATCCAAGGGGGAACACTGAAGCTTTCTTT
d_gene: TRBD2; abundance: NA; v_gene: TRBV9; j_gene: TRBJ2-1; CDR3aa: CASSVEASGHNEQFF; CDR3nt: TGTGCCAGCAGCGTAGAGGCTAGCGGGCACAATGAGCAGTTCTTC
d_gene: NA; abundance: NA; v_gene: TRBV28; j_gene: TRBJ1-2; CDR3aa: CASSPSRIYGYTF; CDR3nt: TGTGCCAGCAGCCCTTCCAGAATCTATGGCTACACCTTC
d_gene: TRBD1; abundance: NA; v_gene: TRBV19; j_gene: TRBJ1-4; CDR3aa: CASSPGQGRNEKLFF; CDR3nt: TGTGCCAGTAGTCCCGGACAGGGGAGAAATGAAAAACTGTTTTTT
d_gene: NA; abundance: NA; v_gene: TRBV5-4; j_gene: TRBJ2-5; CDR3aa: CASSLRTILQETQYF; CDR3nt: TGTGCCAGCAGCTTAAGGACTATCCTACAAGAGACCCAGTACTTC
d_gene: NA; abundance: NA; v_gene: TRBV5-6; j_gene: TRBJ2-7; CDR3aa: CASSLGAGSYEQYF; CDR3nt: TGTGCCAGCAGCTTGGGGGCTGGGTCCTACGAGCAGTACTTC
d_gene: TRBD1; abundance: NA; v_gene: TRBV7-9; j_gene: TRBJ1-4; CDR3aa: CASSSGQAGREKLFF; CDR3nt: TGTGCCAGCAGCTCCGGACAGGCGGGTCGTGAAAAACTGTTTTTT
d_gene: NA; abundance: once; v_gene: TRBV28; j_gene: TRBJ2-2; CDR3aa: CASSLSQHRGELFF; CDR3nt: TGTGCCAGCAGTTTATCCCAACATCGCGGGGAGCTGTTTTTT
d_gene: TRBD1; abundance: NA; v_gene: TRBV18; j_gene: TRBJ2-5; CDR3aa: CASSRTGETQYF; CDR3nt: TGTGCCAGCTCCCGGACAGGTGAGACCCAGTACTTC
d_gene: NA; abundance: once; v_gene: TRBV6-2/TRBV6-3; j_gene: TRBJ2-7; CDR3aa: CASSYQSWRGDYEQYF; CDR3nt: TGTGCCAGCAGTTACCAGTCATGGCGGGGAGACTACGAGCAGTACTTC
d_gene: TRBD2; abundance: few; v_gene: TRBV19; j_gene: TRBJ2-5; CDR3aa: CASSTSGGPGETQYF; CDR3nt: TGTGCCAGCTCCACTAGCGGGGGGCCTGGAGAGACCCAGTACTTC
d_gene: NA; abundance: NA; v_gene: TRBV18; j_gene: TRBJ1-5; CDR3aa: CASSPGAQPQHF; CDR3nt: TGTGCCAGCTCACCGGGCGCTCAGCCCCAGCATTTT
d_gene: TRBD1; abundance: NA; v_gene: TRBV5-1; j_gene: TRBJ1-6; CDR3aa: CASSEQGSYNSPLHF; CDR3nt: TGCGCCAGCAGCGAACAGGGGTCGTATAATTCACCCCTCCACTTT
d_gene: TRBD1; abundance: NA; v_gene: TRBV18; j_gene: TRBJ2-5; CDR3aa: CASSPGGGTGYQETQYF; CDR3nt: TGTGCCAGCTCACCGGGTGGCGGGACAGGGTACCAAGAGACCCAGTACTTC
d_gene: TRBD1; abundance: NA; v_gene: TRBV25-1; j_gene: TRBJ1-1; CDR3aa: CASSEAGGASSSGAFF; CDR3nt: TGTGCCAGCAGTGAAGCAGGGGGCGCGAGTTCGAGCGGAGCTTTCTTT
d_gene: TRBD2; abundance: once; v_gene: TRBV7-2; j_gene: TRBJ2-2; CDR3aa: CASSLTSGSKKAGELFF; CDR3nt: TGTGCCAGCAGCTTGACCAGCGGGAGCAAAAAGGCCGGGGAGCTGTTTTTT
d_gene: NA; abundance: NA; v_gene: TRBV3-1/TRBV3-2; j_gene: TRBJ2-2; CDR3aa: CASSITAGELFF; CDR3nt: TGTGCCAGCAGCATCACGGCCGGGGAGCTGTTTTTT
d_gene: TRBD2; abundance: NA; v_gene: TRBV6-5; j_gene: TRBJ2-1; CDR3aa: CASSYSGLAGGEQFF; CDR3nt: TGTGCCAGCAGTTATTCGGGACTAGCGGGAGGAGAGCAGTTCTTC
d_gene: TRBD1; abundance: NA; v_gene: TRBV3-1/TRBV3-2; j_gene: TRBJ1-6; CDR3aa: CASSHRTGNSPLHF; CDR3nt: TGTGCCAGCAGCCATAGGACAGGAAATTCACCCCTCCACTTT
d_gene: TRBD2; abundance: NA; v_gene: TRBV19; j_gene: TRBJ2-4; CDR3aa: CASSIDGAGGKNIQYF; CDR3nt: TGTGCCAGTAGTATAGACGGAGCGGGGGGGAAAAACATTCAGTACTTC
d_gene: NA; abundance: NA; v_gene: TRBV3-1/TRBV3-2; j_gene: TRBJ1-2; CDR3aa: CASSQNYRGDGYTF; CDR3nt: TGTGCCAGCAGCCAAAACTACCGGGGGGATGGCTACACCTTC
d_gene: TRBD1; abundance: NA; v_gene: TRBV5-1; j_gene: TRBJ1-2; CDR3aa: CASSLDRGQGMFYGYTF; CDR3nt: TGCGCCAGCAGCTTGGATCGGGGACAGGGAATGTTCTATGGCTACACCTTC
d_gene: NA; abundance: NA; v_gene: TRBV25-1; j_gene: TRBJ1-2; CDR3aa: CASSERGYGYTF; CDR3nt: TGTGCCAGCAGTGAGCGCGGCTATGGCTACACCTTC
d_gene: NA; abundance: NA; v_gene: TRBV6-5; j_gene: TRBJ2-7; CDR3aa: CASSYSRSYEQYF; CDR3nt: TGTGCCAGCAGTTACTCCCGGTCCTACGAGCAGTACTTC
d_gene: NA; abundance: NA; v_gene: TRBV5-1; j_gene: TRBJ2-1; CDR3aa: CASSLDSHEQFF; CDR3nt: TGCGCCAGCAGCTTGGATAGCCATGAGCAGTTCTTC
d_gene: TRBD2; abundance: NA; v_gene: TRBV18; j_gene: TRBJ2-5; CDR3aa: CASSPPAGGYQETQYF; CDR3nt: TGTGCCAGCTCACCACCAGCGGGGGGCTACCAAGAGACCCAGTACTTC
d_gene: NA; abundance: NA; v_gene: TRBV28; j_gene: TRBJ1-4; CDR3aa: CASSAPDGSRGKLFF; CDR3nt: TGTGCCAGCAGTGCCCCAGACGGAAGCCGGGGAAAACTGTTTTTT
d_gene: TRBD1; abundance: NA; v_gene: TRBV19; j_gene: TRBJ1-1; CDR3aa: CASSPGGHRFTEAFF; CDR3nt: TGTGCCAGTTCGCCAGGGGGCCACCGGTTCACTGAAGCTTTCTTT
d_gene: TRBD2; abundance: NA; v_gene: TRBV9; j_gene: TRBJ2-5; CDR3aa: CASSVELAGGRETQYF; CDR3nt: TGTGCCAGCAGCGTAGAGCTAGCGGGGGGGCGGGAGACCCAGTACTTC
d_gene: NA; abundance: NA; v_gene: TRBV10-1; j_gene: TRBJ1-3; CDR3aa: CASSESPGSSGNTIYF; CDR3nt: TGCGCCAGCAGTGAGTCGCCGGGAAGCTCTGGAAACACCATATATTTT
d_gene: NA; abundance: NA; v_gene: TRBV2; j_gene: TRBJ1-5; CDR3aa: CASSLQGLSNQPQHF; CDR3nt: TGTGCCAGCAGTTTACAGGGCCTTAGCAATCAGCCCCAGCATTTT
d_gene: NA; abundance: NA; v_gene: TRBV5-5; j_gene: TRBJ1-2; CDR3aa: CASSLGAGNYGYTF; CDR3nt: TGTGCCAGCAGCTTGGGGGCAGGGAACTATGGCTACACCTTC
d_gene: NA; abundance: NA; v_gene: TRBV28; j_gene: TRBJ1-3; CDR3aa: CASTPVEGAASGNTIYF; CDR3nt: TGTGCCAGCACCCCGGTCGAAGGGGCCGCCTCTGGAAACACCATATATTTT
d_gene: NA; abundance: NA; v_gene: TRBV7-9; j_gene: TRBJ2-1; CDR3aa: CASSLRGPVIAQDNEQFF; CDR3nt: TGTGCCAGCAGCTTGCGGGGTCCCGTCATAGCCCAAGACAATGAGCAGTTCTTC
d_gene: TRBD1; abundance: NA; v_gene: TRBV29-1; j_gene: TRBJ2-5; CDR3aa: CSDSAGQGETQYF; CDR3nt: TGCAGCGACTCCGCCGGACAGGGCGAGACCCAGTACTTC
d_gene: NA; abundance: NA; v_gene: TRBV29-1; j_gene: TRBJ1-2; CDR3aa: CSVVLESYGYTF; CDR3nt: TGCAGCGTTGTCTTAGAGTCCTATGGCTACACCTTC
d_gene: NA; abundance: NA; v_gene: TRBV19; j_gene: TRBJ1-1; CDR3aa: CASGLFFTEAFF; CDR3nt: TGTGCCAGTGGGCTATTTTTCACTGAAGCTTTCTTT
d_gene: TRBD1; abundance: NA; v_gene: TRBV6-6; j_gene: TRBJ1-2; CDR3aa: CASSYLDRADYGYTF; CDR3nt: TGTGCCAGCAGTTACTTGGACAGGGCGGACTATGGCTACACCTTC
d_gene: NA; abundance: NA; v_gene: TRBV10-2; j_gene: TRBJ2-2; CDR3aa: CATETNTGELFF; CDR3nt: TGCGCCACAGAAACCAACACCGGGGAGCTGTTTTTT
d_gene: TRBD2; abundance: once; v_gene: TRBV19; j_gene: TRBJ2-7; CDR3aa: CASRAGIGSYEQYF; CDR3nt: TGTGCCAGCCGAGCGGGAATAGGCTCCTACGAGCAGTACTTC
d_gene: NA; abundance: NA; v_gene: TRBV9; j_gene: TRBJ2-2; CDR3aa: CASSTTGRNTGELFF; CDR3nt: TGTGCCAGCAGCACGACAGGACGGAACACCGGGGAGCTGTTTTTT
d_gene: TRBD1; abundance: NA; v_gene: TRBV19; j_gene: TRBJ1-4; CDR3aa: CASKPGQGDEKLFF; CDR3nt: TGTGCCTCCAAACCGGGACAGGGTGATGAAAAACTGTTTTTT
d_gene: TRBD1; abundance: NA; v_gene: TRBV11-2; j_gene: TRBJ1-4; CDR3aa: CASSSPGQGSEKLFF; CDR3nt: TGTGCCAGCAGTTCTCCGGGACAGGGGAGTGAAAAACTGTTTTTT
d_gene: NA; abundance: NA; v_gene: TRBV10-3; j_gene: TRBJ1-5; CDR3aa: CAISESGLRGNQPQHF; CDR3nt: TGTGCCATCAGTGAGTCGGGTTTAAGGGGGAATCAGCCCCAGCATTTT
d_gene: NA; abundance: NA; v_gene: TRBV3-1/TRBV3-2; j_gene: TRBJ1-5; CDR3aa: CASSQDTVQPQHF; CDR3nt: TGTGCCAGCAGCCAAGATACAGTTCAGCCCCAGCATTTT
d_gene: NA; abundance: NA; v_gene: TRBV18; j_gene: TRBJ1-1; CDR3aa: CASSPHPQMNTEAFF; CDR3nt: TGTGCCAGCTCACCTCATCCACAAATGAACACTGAAGCTTTCTTT
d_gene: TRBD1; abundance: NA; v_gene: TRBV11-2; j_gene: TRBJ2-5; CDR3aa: CASSLRDRGQGTQYF; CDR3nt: TGTGCCAGCAGCTTACGGGACAGGGGTCAAGGGACCCAGTACTTC
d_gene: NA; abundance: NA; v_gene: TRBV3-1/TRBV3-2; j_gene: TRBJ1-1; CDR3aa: CASSLSFLATEAFF; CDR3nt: TGTGCCAGCAGCCTATCGTTCTTAGCGACTGAAGCTTTCTTT